This T cell receptor beta chain was sequenced during a study of blood T cell repertoires in COVID-19. As for the study in general: PBMCs, B-cell-depleted T cells, or T cells were the source of the cDNA or gDNA that made up the material.

Trimming left V 7 bases short and J 3 bases short, with 10 bases between. This CDR3 has 12 residues. Germline V CDR1 and CDR2: MNHNY, SVGAGI (reference sequence). This clone was seen a handful of times. Per the original methods: It was from reference gene primer amplification that nucleated cell counts were estimated. Measured with immunoSEQ multiplex PCR; TCRdb has only the in-frame clones, and not every one. The DNA gave D and trimming, while V, J and clone size come from that table. The sample holds roughly 160,000 clones, just under 85% seen once. Sequenced input: peripheral blood. V and J are TRBV6-6 and TRBJ2-7, with D unclear. The TCR comes from a woman of 80 years or more with COVID-19, enrolled during active disease. DNA of the CDR3: TGTGCCAGCACGGGTTGGCGCTACGAGCAGTACTTC. Translation: CASTGWRYEQYF.